Below, one TCR beta chain is given with its context. Its target is not known. This specimen comes from a study of T cell responses to AZD1222 COVID-19 vaccine. Some clones are missing from TCRdb's copy, which holds only in-frame ones; the method was immunoSEQ multiplex PCR. Among 150,000 to 180,000 clones listed, 90% were seen once. Study-level findings and limits: Among the donors, most were white British and more were female, and clonal diversity was possibly underestimated. Unmutated variant regions reportedly attract nearly half of all spike-specific TCRs. Repertoire sampling happened only post peak T cell response.

The material was peripheral blood, obtained 28 days after the second AZD1222 dose. The clonotype was recovered from an adult who received the AZD1222 COVID-19 vaccine.

In DNA, the CDR3 is TGTGCCAGAAGCTGTAGAAACACCATATATTTT. Its translation: CARSCRNTIYF. The J gene is TRBJ1-3, the V gene TRBV5-3, with D unresolved. TRBV5-3 is recorded as an ORF, its role being uncertain. V shed 3 bases and J shed 5 bases, with 3 bases lying between them. The CDR3 has 11 residues.